A single sample gave rise to the 10 T cell receptor beta chains below, sequenced in a study of blood T cell repertoires in COVID-19. Assay: immunoSEQ multiplex PCR; the TCRdb copy retains only in-frame clones and omits some. The table includes about 76,000 clones, 90% detected once. Material: peripheral blood. Source of these receptors: a man between 50 and 59 years old with acute or convalescent COVID-19.

V usage is TRBV28 and J usage is TRBJ1-1; D remains ambiguous. Germline values: CDR1 MDHEN, CDR2 SYDVKM. The CDR3 consists of 13 residues. V dropped 5 bases and J dropped 6 bases, with 13 bases sitting between them. CDR3 in DNA: TGTGCCAGCAGTACCCCTGCTCGGGCTGAAGCTTTCTTT. It codes for CASSTPARAEAFF.

V is TRBV24-1 and J is TRBJ1-1, with D perhaps TRBD1 (5 bases). Germline values: CDR1 KGHDR, CDR2 SFDVKD. V was cut by 5 bases and J by 1 base, with 7 bases left in between. This CDR3 is 13 amino acids long. The CDR3 sequence: CATSGGENTEAFF. The CDR3 DNA is TGTGCCACCAGTGGGGGGGAGAACACTGAAGCTTTCTTT.

The J gene is TRBJ2-5, the V gene TRBV7-9; no clear D gene. Trimming took off 6 bases at V and 7 bases at J, with 15 bases between the two ends. The CDR3 consists of 13 residues. From germline, CDR1 is SEHNR and CDR2 FQNEAQ (reference sequence). The CDR3 bases are TGTGCCAGCAGTTCAGGTAGTTCAGGGACCCAGTACTTC. It translates to CASSSGSSGTQYF.

This chain connects TRBV7-2 to TRBJ2-3; D might be TRBD1 (6 bases). V was clipped by 7 bases and J by 0 bases, with 17 bases between them. This CDR3 is built from 16 residues. CDR1 SGHTA and CDR2 FQGNSA come from the germline V gene. CDR3 DNA sequence: TGTGCCAGCAACTACCTACAGGGTAGGAGCACAGATACGCAGTATTTT. Amino acid sequence: CASNYLQGRSTDTQYF.

CDR3 sequence reads: CASSHRATNEKLFF. CDR3 sequence (DNA): TGTGCCAGCAGTCACAGGGCGACTAATGAAAAACTGTTTTTT. The V call is TRBV6-2 or TRBV6-3, the J call TRBJ1-4; a weak D match, TRBD1 (6 bases). The CDR3 extends over 14 amino acids. V shed 5 bases and J shed 2 bases, with 9 bases lying between them. Looked up from germline, CDR1 is MNHEY and CDR2 is SVGEGT.

V is TRBV6-1 and J is TRBJ1-4, with a tentative D call TRBD1 (5 bases). Germline V CDR1 and CDR2: MNHNS, SASEGT. This CDR3 is built from 16 residues. With 4 bases removed from V and 8 bases from J, the gap between germline ends came to 20 bases. The CDR3 bases are TGTGCCAGCAGTGCAGCCCCAGGAGGGGTCGGCGAAAAACTGTTTTTT. Amino acid sequence: CASSAAPGGVGEKLFF.

The rearrangement links TRBV20-1 to TRBJ1-1; D is ambiguous. This CDR3 spans 11 amino acids. Trimming removed 5 bases from V and 6 bases from J, with 10 bases in between. Germline CDR1 reads DFQATT; CDR2 reads SNEGSKA (reference sequence). The CDR3 sequence is CSAEKWSEAFF. CDR3 DNA: TGCAGTGCTGAGAAGTGGTCTGAAGCTTTCTTT.

The chain has TRBV19 and TRBJ2-3; 8 bases fit TRBD2. Per the germline V gene, CDR1 is LNHDA and CDR2 is SQIVND (reference sequence). Trimming cost V 6 bases and J 0 bases; bases outside gene matches: 8. CDR3 length: 16 residues. CDR3 amino acids: CASSLLGGGSTDTQYF. In nucleotides, the CDR3 is TGTGCCAGTAGCCTCCTGGGCGGGGGGAGCACAGATACGCAGTATTTT.

The J gene is TRBJ2-2, the V gene TRBV30, with TRBD1 as a possible D gene (6 bases). The CDR3 contains 14 residues. V dropped 8 bases and J dropped 0 bases, with 13 bases sitting between them. Germline CDR1 reads GTSNPN; CDR2 reads SVGIG (reference sequence). CDR3 coding DNA: TGTGCCGGAACAGGGAGAGCGAACACCGGGGAGCTGTTTTTT. Encoded protein: CAGTGRANTGELFF.

The chain carries TRBV7-3 and TRBJ2-1; D call uncertain. Trimming pared 2 bases from V and 4 bases from J, leaving 12 bases between. The V gene's germline CDR1 is SGHTA and CDR2 FQGTGA. The CDR3 sequence is 15 residues long. DNA of the CDR3: TGTGCCAGCAGCTTAGGGCGCGCTGGGTACAATGAGCAGTTCTTC. It translates to CASSLGRAGYNEQFF. Full variable domain (missing parts from reference TRBV7-3 and TRBJ2-1): GAGVSQTPSNKVTEKGKYVELRCDPISGHTALYWYRQSLGQGPEFLIYFQGTGAADDSGLPNDRFFAVRPEGSVSTLKIQRTERGDSAVYLCASSLGRAGYNEQFFGPGTRLTVL.